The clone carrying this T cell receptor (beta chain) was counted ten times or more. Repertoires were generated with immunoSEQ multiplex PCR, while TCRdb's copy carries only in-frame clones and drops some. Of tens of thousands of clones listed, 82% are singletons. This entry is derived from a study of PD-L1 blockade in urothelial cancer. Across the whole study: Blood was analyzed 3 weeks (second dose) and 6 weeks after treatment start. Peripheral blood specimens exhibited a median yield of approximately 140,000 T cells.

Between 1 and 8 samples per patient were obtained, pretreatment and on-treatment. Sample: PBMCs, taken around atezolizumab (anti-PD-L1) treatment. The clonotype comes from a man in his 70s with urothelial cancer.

The CDR3 nucleotides read TGTGCCAGCAGCCAAGTAGTTCCTGAGGTCCACGAGCAGTACTTC. This gives the protein CASSQVVPEVHEQYF. J is TRBJ2-7 and V is TRBV4-2; D not certain. The V end lost 1 base, the J end lost 5 bases, and 15 bases lay between the germline ends. The germline gives CDR1 LGHNA, CDR2 YNFKEQ. The CDR3 is 15 amino acids.